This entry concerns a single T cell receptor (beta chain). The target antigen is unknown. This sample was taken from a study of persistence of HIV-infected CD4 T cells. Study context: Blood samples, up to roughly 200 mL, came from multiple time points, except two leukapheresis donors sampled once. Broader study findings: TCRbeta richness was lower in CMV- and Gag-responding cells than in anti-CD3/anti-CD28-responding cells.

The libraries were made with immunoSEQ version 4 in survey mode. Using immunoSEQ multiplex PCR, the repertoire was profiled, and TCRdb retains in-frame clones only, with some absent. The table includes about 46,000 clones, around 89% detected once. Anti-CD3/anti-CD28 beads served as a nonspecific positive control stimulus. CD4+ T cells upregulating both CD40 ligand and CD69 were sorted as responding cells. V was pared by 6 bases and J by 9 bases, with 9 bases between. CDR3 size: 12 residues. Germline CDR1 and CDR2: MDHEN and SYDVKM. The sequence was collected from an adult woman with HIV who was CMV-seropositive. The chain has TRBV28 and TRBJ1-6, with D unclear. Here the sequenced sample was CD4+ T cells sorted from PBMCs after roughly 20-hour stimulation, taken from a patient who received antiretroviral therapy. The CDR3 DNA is TGTGCCAGCAGCCAACAGACTTCACCCCTCCACTTT. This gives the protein CASSQQTSPLHF.